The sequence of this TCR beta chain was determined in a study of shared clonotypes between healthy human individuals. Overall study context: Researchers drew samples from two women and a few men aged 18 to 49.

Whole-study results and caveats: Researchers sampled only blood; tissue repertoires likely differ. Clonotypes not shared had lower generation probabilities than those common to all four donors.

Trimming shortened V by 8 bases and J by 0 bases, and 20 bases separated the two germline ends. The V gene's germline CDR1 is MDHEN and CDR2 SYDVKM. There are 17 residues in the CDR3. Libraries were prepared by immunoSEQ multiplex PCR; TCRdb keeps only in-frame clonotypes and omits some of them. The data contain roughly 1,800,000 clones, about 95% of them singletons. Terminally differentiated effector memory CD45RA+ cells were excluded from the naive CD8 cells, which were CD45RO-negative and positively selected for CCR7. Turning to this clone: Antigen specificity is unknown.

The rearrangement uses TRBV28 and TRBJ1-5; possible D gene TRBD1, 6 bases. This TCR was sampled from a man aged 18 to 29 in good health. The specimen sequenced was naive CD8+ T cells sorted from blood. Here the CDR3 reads CASQGSVGLYSNQPQHF. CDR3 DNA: TGTGCCAGCCAGGGGTCGGTGGGACTCTATAGCAATCAGCCCCAGCATTTT.